The following is a T cell receptor beta chain sequence with its context. Trimming cost V 5 bases and J 4 bases, with 17 bases left between them. Germline V gives CDR1 SEHNR, CDR2 FQNEAQ (reference sequence). This CDR3 comprises 15 residues. As originally analysed: Counts of nucleated cells, estimated from reference gene primer amplification, were obtained. The table came from immunoSEQ multiplex PCR; TCRdb's copy has only in-frame clones and leaves some out. For V, J and clone size, that table is used; D and trimming come from the DNA. The data show 150,000 to 180,000 clones, roughly nine tenths seen once. This specimen comes from a study of blood T cell repertoires in COVID-19. Study background: COVID-19 samples from acute and convalescent phases originated in the United States, Italy and Spain. PBMCs, B-cell-depleted T cells, or T cells were the source of the cDNA or gDNA that made up the material.

The source of this sequence is a man aged 50-60 years with acute or convalescent COVID-19. Sequencing was done on a sample of peripheral blood. V is TRBV7-9 and J is TRBJ1-2; maybe TRBD1 (5 bases). The CDR3 bases are TGTGCCAGCAGCGCCTCCGGGACTGAGGGCTATGGCTACACCTTC. Its protein product is CASSASGTEGYGYTF.